This T cell receptor beta chain was sequenced in a study of PD-L1 blockade in urothelial cancer. Looking at the study overall: Atezolizumab at 1,200 mg intravenously every 3 weeks was started by patients in the mid-2010s. About 85% of the roughly 30 patients were males with bladder-origin urothelial cancer.

The repertoire was sequenced with immunoSEQ multiplex PCR; TCRdb's copy has only in-frame clones and lacks some. The sample records about 52,000 clones, roughly 77% being singletons. The study collected 1 to 8 samples per patient, pretreatment and on-treatment. The V gene lost 0 bases and the J gene lost 11 bases, with 9 bases spanning the gap. Germline assignment: CDR1 SGDLS and CDR2 YYNGEE. The CDR3 is 13 amino acids. The sequence came from an older man with urothelial cancer. The sample here was PBMCs, taken around atezolizumab (anti-PD-L1) treatment. This chain joins TRBV9 and TRBJ1-6; D is undetermined. In DNA, the CDR3 is TGTGCCAGCAGCGTAGAAACAGCAACACCCCTCCACTTT. Its translation: CASSVETATPLHF.